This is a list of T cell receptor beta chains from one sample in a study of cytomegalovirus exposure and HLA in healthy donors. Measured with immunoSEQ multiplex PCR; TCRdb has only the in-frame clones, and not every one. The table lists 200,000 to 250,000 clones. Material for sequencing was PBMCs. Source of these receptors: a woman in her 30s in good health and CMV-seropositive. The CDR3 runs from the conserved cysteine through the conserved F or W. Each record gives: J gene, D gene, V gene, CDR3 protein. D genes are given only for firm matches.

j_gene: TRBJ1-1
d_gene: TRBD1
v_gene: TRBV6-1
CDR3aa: CASTLVETGITEAFF

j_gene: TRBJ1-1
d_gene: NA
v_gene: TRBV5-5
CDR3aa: CASTPGQTYTEAFF

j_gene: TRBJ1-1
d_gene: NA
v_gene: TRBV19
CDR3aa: CASTLMNTEAFF

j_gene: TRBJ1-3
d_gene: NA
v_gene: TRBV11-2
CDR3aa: CASSFPSSGNTIYF

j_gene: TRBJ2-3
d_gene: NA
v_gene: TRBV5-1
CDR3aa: CASSLDAVRTDTQYF

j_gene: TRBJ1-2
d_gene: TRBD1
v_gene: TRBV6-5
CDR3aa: CASRKTGKYGYTF

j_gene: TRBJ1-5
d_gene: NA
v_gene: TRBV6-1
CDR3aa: CASSEALSGGYSNQPQHF

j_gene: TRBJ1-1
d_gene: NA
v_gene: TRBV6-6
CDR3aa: CASSYGQGPVRTEAFF

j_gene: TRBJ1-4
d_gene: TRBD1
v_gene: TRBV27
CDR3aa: CASSYRGVEKLFF

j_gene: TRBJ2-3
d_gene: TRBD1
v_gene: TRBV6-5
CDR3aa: CASSYLDRGDPATQYF

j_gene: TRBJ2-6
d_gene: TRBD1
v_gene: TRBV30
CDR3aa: CACGTLDRGLSGANVLTF

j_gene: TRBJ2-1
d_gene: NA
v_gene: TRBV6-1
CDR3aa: CASSEGPFNEQFF

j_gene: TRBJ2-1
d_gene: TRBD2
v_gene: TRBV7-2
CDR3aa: CASSTHPTSGSNIEQFF

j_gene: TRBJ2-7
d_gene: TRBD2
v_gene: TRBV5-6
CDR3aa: CASSLAFLLAGTSYEQYF

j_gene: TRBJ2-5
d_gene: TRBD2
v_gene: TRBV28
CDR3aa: CASSSPAGGGETQYF

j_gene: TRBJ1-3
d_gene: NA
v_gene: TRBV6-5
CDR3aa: CASSLADSGNTIYF

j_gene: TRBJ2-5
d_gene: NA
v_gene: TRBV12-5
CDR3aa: CASGTGFQETQYF

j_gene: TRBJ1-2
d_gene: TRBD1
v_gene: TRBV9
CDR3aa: CASSRQGPSYGYTF

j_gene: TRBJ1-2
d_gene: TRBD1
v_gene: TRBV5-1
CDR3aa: CASSLDGQGLWGYTF

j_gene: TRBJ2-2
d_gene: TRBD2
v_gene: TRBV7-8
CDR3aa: CASSPMASGTGELFF

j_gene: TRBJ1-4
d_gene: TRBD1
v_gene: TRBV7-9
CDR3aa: CASSFAQGGVEKLFF

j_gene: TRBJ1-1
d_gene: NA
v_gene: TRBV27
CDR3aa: CASFGGGRGTEAFF

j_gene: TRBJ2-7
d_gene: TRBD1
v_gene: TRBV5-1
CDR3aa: CASSLVSGTAYEQYF

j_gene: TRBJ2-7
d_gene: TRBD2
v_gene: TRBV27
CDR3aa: CASSLGGGAYEQYF

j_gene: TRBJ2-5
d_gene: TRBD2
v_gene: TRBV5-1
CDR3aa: CASSLRTSGRAGDETQYF

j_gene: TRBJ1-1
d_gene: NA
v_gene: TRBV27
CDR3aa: CASNYYVTDMNTEAFF

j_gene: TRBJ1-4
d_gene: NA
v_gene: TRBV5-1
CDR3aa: CASSLERQAREKLFF

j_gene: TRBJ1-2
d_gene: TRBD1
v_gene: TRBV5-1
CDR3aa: CASSSDRGSYGYTF

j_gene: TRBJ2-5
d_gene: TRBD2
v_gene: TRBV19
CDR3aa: CASSIVGAGPPTETQYF

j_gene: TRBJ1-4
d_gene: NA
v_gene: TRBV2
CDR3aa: CASSESGQLNEKLFF

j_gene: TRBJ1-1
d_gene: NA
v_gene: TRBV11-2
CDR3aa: CATFPGHLNTEAFF

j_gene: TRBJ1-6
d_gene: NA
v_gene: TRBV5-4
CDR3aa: CASSFLTETYNSPLHF

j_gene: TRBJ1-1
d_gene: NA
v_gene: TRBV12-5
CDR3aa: CASGLGTAYTEAFF

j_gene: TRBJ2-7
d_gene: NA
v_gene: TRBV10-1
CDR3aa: CASSDPPPRDEQYF

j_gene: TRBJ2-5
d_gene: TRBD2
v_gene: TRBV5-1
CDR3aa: CASSLAGTKQETQYF

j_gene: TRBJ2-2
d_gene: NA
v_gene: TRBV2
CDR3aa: CASRRTGLTGELFF

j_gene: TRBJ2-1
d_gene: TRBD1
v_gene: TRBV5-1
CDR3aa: CASSLDYTGGLQIF

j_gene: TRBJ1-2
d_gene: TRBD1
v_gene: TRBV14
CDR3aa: CASSLGQGDYGYTF

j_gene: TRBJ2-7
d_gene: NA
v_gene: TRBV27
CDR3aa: CASSPTTRQWNPYEQYF

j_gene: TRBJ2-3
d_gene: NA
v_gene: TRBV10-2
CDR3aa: CASSDGGWTDTQYF

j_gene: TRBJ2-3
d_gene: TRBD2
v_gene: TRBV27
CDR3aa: CASSSRTSGSPDTQYF

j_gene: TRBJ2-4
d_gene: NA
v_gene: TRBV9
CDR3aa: CASSVSRVGNIQYF

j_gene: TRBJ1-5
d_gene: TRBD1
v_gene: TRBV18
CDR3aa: CASSPAGTGNQPQHF

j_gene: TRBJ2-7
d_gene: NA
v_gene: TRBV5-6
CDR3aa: CASSLGTNLYEQYF

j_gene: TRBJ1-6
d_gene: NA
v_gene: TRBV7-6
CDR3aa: CASSLGSRGGKGSPLHF

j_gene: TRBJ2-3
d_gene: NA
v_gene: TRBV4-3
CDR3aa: CASSPRGTGNTDTQYF

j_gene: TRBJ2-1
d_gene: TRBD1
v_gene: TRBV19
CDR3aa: CASSISTGVWNEQFF

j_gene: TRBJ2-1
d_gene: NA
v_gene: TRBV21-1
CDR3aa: CAEIENEQFF